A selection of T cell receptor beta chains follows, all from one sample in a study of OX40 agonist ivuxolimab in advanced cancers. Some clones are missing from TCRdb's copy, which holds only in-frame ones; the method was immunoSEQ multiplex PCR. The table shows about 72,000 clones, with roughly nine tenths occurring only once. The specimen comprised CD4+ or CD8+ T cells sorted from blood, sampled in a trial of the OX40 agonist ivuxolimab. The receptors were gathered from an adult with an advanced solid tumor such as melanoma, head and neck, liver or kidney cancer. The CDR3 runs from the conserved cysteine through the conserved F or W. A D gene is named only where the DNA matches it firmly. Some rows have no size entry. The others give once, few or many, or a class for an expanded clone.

cdr3_nt: TGTGCCAGCAGCTTCCGGACAGGGTTGTACACTGAAGCTTTCTTT
cdr3_aa: CASSFRTGLYTEAFF
clone_size: .
d_call: TRBD1
v_call: TRBV5-6
j_call: TRBJ1-1

cdr3_nt: TGTGCCAGCAGTCCCGCTAGAGGTAGGGACCACAATGAGCAGTTCTTC
cdr3_aa: CASSPARGRDHNEQFF
clone_size: .
d_call: .
v_call: TRBV2
j_call: TRBJ2-1

cdr3_nt: TGTGCCAGCACCCCCGGAGGGGGGCCTGGTCTGAACACTGAAGCTTTCTTT
cdr3_aa: CASTPGGGPGLNTEAFF
clone_size: .
d_call: .
v_call: TRBV28
j_call: TRBJ1-1

cdr3_nt: TGTGCCAGCAGTTTATCGGAGTTGTTGAACTATGGCTACACCTTC
cdr3_aa: CASSLSELLNYGYTF
clone_size: .
d_call: .
v_call: TRBV28
j_call: TRBJ1-2

cdr3_nt: TGTGCCAGTAGTAGCAACCAAGGGATGAACACTGAAGCTTTCTTT
cdr3_aa: CASSSNQGMNTEAFF
clone_size: .
d_call: .
v_call: TRBV19
j_call: TRBJ1-1

cdr3_nt: TGTGCCAGCAGCCCTTCGAGGACGCCGAACTACGAGCAGTACTTC
cdr3_aa: CASSPSRTPNYEQYF
clone_size: .
d_call: .
v_call: TRBV11-2
j_call: TRBJ2-7

cdr3_nt: TGTGCCATCAGTGAGAGGGGACAGGGGCTGTTTTTT
cdr3_aa: CAISERGQGLFF
clone_size: .
d_call: TRBD1
v_call: TRBV10-3
j_call: TRBJ1-4

cdr3_nt: TGTGCCACCCTTTTAGCGGGAGGGTTGGCGTACGAGCAGTACTTC
cdr3_aa: CATLLAGGLAYEQYF
clone_size: .
d_call: TRBD2
v_call: TRBV6-1
j_call: TRBJ2-7

cdr3_nt: TGTGCCAGCAGTGAATCGACTGAAGCTTTCTTT
cdr3_aa: CASSESTEAFF
clone_size: .
d_call: .
v_call: TRBV25-1
j_call: TRBJ1-1

cdr3_nt: TGTGCCAGCAGTCCTCGACGGCTACCCACAGATACGCAGTATTTT
cdr3_aa: CASSPRRLPTDTQYF
clone_size: .
d_call: .
v_call: TRBV28
j_call: TRBJ2-3

cdr3_nt: TGCGCCAGCAGCCCGACGGGGGGTTACAATGAGCAGTTCTTC
cdr3_aa: CASSPTGGYNEQFF
clone_size: .
d_call: TRBD2
v_call: TRBV5-1
j_call: TRBJ2-1

cdr3_nt: TGTGCCATCAGTGAGGGTACGGGCTACACCTTC
cdr3_aa: CAISEGTGYTF
clone_size: .
d_call: .
v_call: TRBV10-3
j_call: TRBJ1-2

cdr3_nt: TGTGCCAGTAGCCGGGACCCACTGGTTGATTCACCCCTCCACTTT
cdr3_aa: CASSRDPLVDSPLHF
clone_size: .
d_call: .
v_call: TRBV19
j_call: TRBJ1-6

cdr3_nt: TGTGCCAGCTCACAGGGGATGAACACTGAAGCTTTCTTT
cdr3_aa: CASSQGMNTEAFF
clone_size: .
d_call: .
v_call: TRBV18
j_call: TRBJ1-1

cdr3_nt: TGTGCCAGCTCGCCCTCCAGGGGTAATGAAAAACTGTTTTTT
cdr3_aa: CASSPSRGNEKLFF
clone_size: once
d_call: .
v_call: TRBV18
j_call: TRBJ1-4

cdr3_nt: TGCGCCAGCTCGAGACAGCCGGTTGGGGGCTATGGCTACACCTTC
cdr3_aa: CASSRQPVGGYGYTF
clone_size: .
d_call: .
v_call: TRBV5-1
j_call: TRBJ1-2

cdr3_nt: TGTGCCAGTAGTATAGATAGATACTCCGATGGAGCTTTCTTT
cdr3_aa: CASSIDRYSDGAFF
clone_size: once
d_call: .
v_call: TRBV19
j_call: TRBJ1-1

cdr3_nt: TGTGCCAGCAGTTTATTGGACGGAAGCTCCTACGAGCAGTACTTC
cdr3_aa: CASSLLDGSSYEQYF
clone_size: .
d_call: .
v_call: TRBV27
j_call: TRBJ2-7

cdr3_nt: TGTGCCAGCAGCCCGTCCCCGCAGGGCTCTGGCTACACCTTC
cdr3_aa: CASSPSPQGSGYTF
clone_size: once
d_call: .
v_call: TRBV9
j_call: TRBJ1-2